This TCR beta chain was sequenced in a study of shared clonotypes between healthy human individuals. The donors, healthy adults who were HIV-negative, had experienced no recent acute infections or vaccinations. Sequenced by immunoSEQ multiplex PCR; TCRdb stores in-frame clones only, minus some. The profile shows around 2.3 million clones, 95% of them singletons. Trimming stripped 4 bases from V and 1 base from J, with 11 bases between. CDR1 is SGHRS, CDR2 YFSETQ, per germline. The CDR3 is 15 amino acids. The chain employs TRBV5-1 and TRBJ2-2; D is perhaps TRBD1 (6 bases). This clonotype was sampled from a young man in good health. The sample consisted of naive CD4+ T cells sorted from blood. The subset was: CD45RA+ positively selected. The CDR3 bases are TGCGCCAGCAGCCGAGAGGGACAGAACACCGGGGAGCTGTTTTTT. This encodes CASSREGQNTGELFF.